Presented here are 20 T cell receptor beta chains from one specimen sequenced in a study of human T cells and chemical hapten exposure. TCRdb re-analysed the RACE reads in MiXCR, keeping a single row per CDR3 protein. The table shows roughly 250,000 distinct CDR3 sequences, with about 8.1% occurring only once. The time point is: pre-sensitization, week 0. Specified treatment: therapeutic diphenylcyclopropenone sensitization with weekly scalp DPC. The specimen was whole blood, collected in connection with sensitization to the hapten diphenylcyclopropenone (DPC). The receptors come from a woman in her thirties or forties with alopecia areata. Some clones in this sample may be carry-over from other donors' samples.

This clonotype appeared a few times. The chain joins TRBV2 to TRBJ1-5; D gene ambiguous. The CDR3 spans 12 residues. With 4 bases removed from V and 4 bases from J, the gap between germline ends came to 5 bases. Germline V gene lookup returns CDR1 SNHLY and CDR2 FYNNEI. CDR3 loop: CASSGENQPQHF. The CDR3 region has the DNA TGTGCCAGCAGTGGGGAGAATCAGCCCCAGCATTTT.

This clonotype was seen only a few times. The V and J genes are TRBV10-3 and TRBJ2-5; 8 nucleotides agree with TRBD2. The CDR3 spans 17 residues. Germline V lookup: CDR1 ENHRY, CDR2 SYGVKD. Trimming cost V 3 bases and J 3 bases; bases outside gene matches: 12. The CDR3 loop is CAISDRSGTSGKETQYF. The CDR3 nucleotides are TGTGCCATCAGTGATAGGTCTGGTACTAGCGGTAAAGAGACCCAGTACTTC.

This clonotype was picked up one time. One end of the junction does not line up with germline, which may come from a read error. J is TRBJ1-1 and V is TRBV28, with D possibly matching TRBD1 (5 bases). This CDR3 comprises 13 residues. CDR1 and CDR2 (germline): MDHEN, SYDVKM. CDR3 sequence: CASRTQGDTEAIF. In DNA, the CDR3 is TGTGCCAGCAGGACGCAGGGTGACACTGAAGCTATCTTT.

The sample holds a few counts of this clonotype. The chain combines TRBV4-2 with TRBJ2-2; the D gene is possibly TRBD2 (6 bases). This CDR3 has 16 residues. Looked up from germline, CDR1 is LGHNA and CDR2 is YNFKEQ. V was pared by 1 base and J by 4 bases, with 13 bases between. The CDR3 DNA is TGTGCCAGCAGCCAAGCGCTGGCGGGACTCACCGGGGAGCTGTTTTTT. Protein product: CASSQALAGLTGELFF.

This clonotype was found many times. The rearrangement uses TRBV3-1 and TRBJ2-1; 8 bases are a match to TRBD1. CDR3 length: 15 amino acids. Germline CDR1 reads LGHDT; CDR2 reads YNNKEL (reference sequence). The V and J ends lost 1 base and 6 bases, in that order; junction bases with no gene match: 5. The CDR3 sequence: CASSQGTGPLNEQFF. CDR3 nucleotides: TGTGCCAGCAGCCAAGGGACAGGGCCACTCAATGAGCAGTTCTTC.

There are a few counts of this clonotype. The V call is TRBV6-6, the J call TRBJ2-2; D gene unclear. CDR3 length: 13 residues. CDR1 is MNHNY, CDR2 SVGAGI, per germline (reference sequence). V gave up 6 bases and J gave up 3 bases, with 8 bases separating them. The CDR3 loop is CASRVRHTGELFF. The CDR3 DNA is TGTGCCAGCAGGGTCAGACACACCGGGGAGCTGTTTTTT.

This clonotype has a count of ten or more. DNA of the CDR3: TGTGCCAGCATCTATCAAGAGACCCAGTACTTC. It specifies CASIYQETQYF. This chain uses TRBV7-9 with TRBJ2-5; unclear D gene. With 7 bases removed from V and 2 bases from J, the gap between germline ends came to 5 bases. From germline, CDR1 is SEHNR and CDR2 FQNEAQ (reference sequence). This CDR3 region has 11 residues.

This clonotype has just a few counts. The gene calls are TRBV18 and TRBJ2-3; the D is unclear. Per germline, CDR1 KGHSH and CDR2 LQKENI. The CDR3 runs to 14 residues. Deletions cut 3 bases from V and 8 bases from J, with 15 bases between. The CDR3 sequence: CASSPELDSPTQYF. The CDR3 DNA sequence: TGTGCCAGCTCACCGGAGCTTGATTCCCCTACGCAGTATTTT. Full variable domain (missing parts from reference TRBV18 and TRBJ2-3): NAGVMQNPRHLVRRRGQEARLRCSPMKGHSHVYWYRQLPEEGLKFMVYLQKENIIDESGMPKERFSAEFPKEGPSILRIQQVVRGDSAAYFCASSPELDSPTQYFGPGTRLTVL.

The V call is TRBV6-6, the J call TRBJ1-6, with a weak D call TRBD1 (5 bases). CDR1 and CDR2 (germline): MNHNY, SVGAGI (reference sequence). V lost 2 bases to trimming and J lost 4 bases, with 21 bases between them. CDR3 length equals 19 residues. The CDR3 DNA sequence: TGTGCCAGCAGTTACGTCACCCCCGGGACGGGGTCTTATAATTCACCCCTCCACTTT. Translated: CASSYVTPGTGSYNSPLHF.

This clonotype was found a few times. The rearrangement links TRBV7-6 to TRBJ2-3; 10 bases map to TRBD2. The CDR3 spans 18 residues. Germline assignment: CDR1 SGHVS and CDR2 FNYEAQ. V lost 3 bases, J lost 0 bases, and 9 bases stayed unmatched. CDR3 nucleotides: TGTGCCAGCAGCTTCGGGCCATTTAGCGGGAGGAGCACAGATACGCAGTATTTT. Protein: CASSFGPFSGRSTDTQYF.

This clonotype was observed a few times. This chain joins TRBV7-2 and TRBJ2-2; 7 bases match TRBD1. Germline V gene data show CDR1 as SGHTA and CDR2 as FQGNSA. Trimming removed 7 bases from V and 1 base from J; junction bases left unmatched: 9. The CDR3 is 16 amino acids. In DNA form, the CDR3 reads TGTGCCAGCACCCTGCAAGGGGGCCAGAACACCGGGGAGCTGTTTTTT. Protein sequence: CASTLQGGQNTGELFF.

The chain couples TRBV7-6 to TRBJ2-5; 10 nucleotides align to TRBD2. The junction had 11 bases not matched to a gene; V was cut back by 5 bases and J by 5 bases. The germline V gene encodes CDR1 SGHVS and CDR2 FNYEAQ. This CDR3 comprises 16 residues. Here the CDR3 reads CASSPSLLAGVETQYF. CDR3 coding DNA: TGTGCCAGCAGCCCTAGTCTTCTAGCGGGAGTTGAGACCCAGTACTTC.

This clonotype was seen only a few times. The V call is TRBV7-3, the J call TRBJ2-7; 10 bases match TRBD2. The CDR3 extends over 16 amino acids. The V gene's germline CDR1 is SGHTA and CDR2 FQGTGA. V lost 5 bases and J lost 4; bases outside the gene matches: 11. CDR3 residues: CASSLVPGLAQYEQYF. CDR3 DNA sequence: TGTGCCAGCAGCCTAGTGCCGGGACTAGCGCAATACGAGCAGTACTTC.

This clonotype was detected only a few times. This chain joins TRBV7-9 and TRBJ1-1; TRBD1 is a possible D gene (5 bases). Trimming cost V 5 bases and J 3 bases, with 7 bases left between them. This CDR3 region has 12 residues. Germline CDR1 reads SEHNR; CDR2 reads FQNEAQ (reference sequence). The chain's CDR3 is CASSLTDTEAFF. DNA for the CDR3: TGTGCCAGCAGCCTGACAGACACTGAAGCTTTCTTT. The full variable domain, with the rest looked up from reference TRBV7-9 and TRBJ1-1, is DTGVSQNPRHKITKRGQNVTFRCDPISEHNRLYWYRQTLGQGPEFLTYFQNEAQLEKSRLLSDRFSAERPKGSFSTLEIQRTEQGDSAMYLCASSLTDTEAFFGQGTRLTVV.

Only a few counts were recorded for this clonotype. The rearrangement links TRBV20-1 to TRBJ1-5; perhaps TRBD1 as D (6 bases). The V gene's germline CDR1 is DFQATT and CDR2 SNEGSKA (reference sequence). This CDR3 contains 14 residues. V lost 5 bases, J lost 6 bases, and 17 bases lay in between. The DNA of the CDR3 is TGCAGTGCTTCCCGGGACATCATCGGTCAGCCCCAGCATTTT. Amino acids: CSASRDIIGQPQHF.

This clonotype has only a few counts. The genes are TRBV4-3 and TRBJ2-6; D might be TRBD2 (6 bases). In germline, CDR1 is LGHNA, CDR2 YSLEER. This CDR3 region has 16 residues. Trimming removed 4 bases from V and 0 bases from J, with 10 bases in between. CDR3 region: CASSPAGFSGANVLTF. Here the CDR3 DNA reads TGCGCCAGCAGCCCGGCGGGATTCTCTGGGGCCAACGTCCTGACTTTC.

There are a few counts of this clonotype. V gene TRBV4-2 combines with J gene TRBJ2-5, with D hard to call. Trimming took off 4 bases at V and 5 bases at J, with 17 bases between the two ends. The CDR3 has 15 residues. Germline-derived CDR1 and CDR2 are LGHNA and YNFKEQ. CDR3: CASSPKATPRETQYF. CDR3 coding DNA: TGTGCCAGCAGCCCCAAGGCCACTCCTCGGGAGACCCAGTACTTC.

This clonotype was seen a few times. The chain combines TRBV5-1 with TRBJ1-1; D is possibly TRBD1 (5 bases). Trimming left V 0 bases short and J 7 bases short, with 7 bases between. The CDR3 extends over 12 amino acids. Germline-derived CDR1 and CDR2 are SGHRS and YFSETQ. CDR3 region: CASSLDRLEAFF. The CDR3 bases are TGCGCCAGCAGCTTGGACAGGCTTGAAGCTTTCTTT.

Here the CDR3 reads CASSSAPDTGELFF. The CDR3 DNA follows: TGTGCCAGCAGTAGCGCCCCGGACACCGGGGAGCTGTTTTTT. The chain employs TRBV12-3 or TRBV12-4 and TRBJ2-2; D gene uncertain. V was cut by 5 bases and J by 3 bases, with 10 bases left in between. The CDR3 consists of 14 residues.

This chain uses TRBV7-2 with TRBJ2-1, with TRBD2 identical over 11 bases. The length of the CDR3 is 17 residues. J gave up 4 bases and V 0 bases, and 5 bases lay outside the gene matches. Germline-derived CDR1 and CDR2 are SGHTA and FQGNSA. For the CDR3, the DNA is TGTGCCAGCAGCTTAGCGGTAACTAGCGGGAGATACAATGAGCAGTTCTTC. Translation gives CASSLAVTSGRYNEQFF.